The clone carrying this TCR beta chain occurred once. These data are taken from a study of blood T cell repertoires in COVID-19. On the study more broadly: The United States, Italy and Spain supplied acute and convalescent COVID-19 samples.

Germline assignment: CDR1 MDHEN and CDR2 SYDVKM. CDR3 size: 14 residues. Trimming left V 5 bases short and J 3 bases short, with 13 bases between. In the authors' methods: Amplifying reference gene primers gave estimates of nucleated cell counts. The assay was immunoSEQ multiplex PCR, and TCRdb's table has in-frame clones only and misses some. That table is the source of V, J and clone size, and D and trimming were worked out from the DNA. Of around 250,000 clones in the sample, roughly nine tenths are singletons; the top ten hold 6.2%. Source material: peripheral blood. The chain uses TRBV28 and TRBJ2-5; no clear D gene. This receptor was identified in a man aged 55 to 69 with acute or convalescent COVID-19. CDR3 coding DNA: TGTGCCAGCAGTAGGTTTGCAGGAAAAGAGACCCAGTACTTC. Protein: CASSRFAGKETQYF.